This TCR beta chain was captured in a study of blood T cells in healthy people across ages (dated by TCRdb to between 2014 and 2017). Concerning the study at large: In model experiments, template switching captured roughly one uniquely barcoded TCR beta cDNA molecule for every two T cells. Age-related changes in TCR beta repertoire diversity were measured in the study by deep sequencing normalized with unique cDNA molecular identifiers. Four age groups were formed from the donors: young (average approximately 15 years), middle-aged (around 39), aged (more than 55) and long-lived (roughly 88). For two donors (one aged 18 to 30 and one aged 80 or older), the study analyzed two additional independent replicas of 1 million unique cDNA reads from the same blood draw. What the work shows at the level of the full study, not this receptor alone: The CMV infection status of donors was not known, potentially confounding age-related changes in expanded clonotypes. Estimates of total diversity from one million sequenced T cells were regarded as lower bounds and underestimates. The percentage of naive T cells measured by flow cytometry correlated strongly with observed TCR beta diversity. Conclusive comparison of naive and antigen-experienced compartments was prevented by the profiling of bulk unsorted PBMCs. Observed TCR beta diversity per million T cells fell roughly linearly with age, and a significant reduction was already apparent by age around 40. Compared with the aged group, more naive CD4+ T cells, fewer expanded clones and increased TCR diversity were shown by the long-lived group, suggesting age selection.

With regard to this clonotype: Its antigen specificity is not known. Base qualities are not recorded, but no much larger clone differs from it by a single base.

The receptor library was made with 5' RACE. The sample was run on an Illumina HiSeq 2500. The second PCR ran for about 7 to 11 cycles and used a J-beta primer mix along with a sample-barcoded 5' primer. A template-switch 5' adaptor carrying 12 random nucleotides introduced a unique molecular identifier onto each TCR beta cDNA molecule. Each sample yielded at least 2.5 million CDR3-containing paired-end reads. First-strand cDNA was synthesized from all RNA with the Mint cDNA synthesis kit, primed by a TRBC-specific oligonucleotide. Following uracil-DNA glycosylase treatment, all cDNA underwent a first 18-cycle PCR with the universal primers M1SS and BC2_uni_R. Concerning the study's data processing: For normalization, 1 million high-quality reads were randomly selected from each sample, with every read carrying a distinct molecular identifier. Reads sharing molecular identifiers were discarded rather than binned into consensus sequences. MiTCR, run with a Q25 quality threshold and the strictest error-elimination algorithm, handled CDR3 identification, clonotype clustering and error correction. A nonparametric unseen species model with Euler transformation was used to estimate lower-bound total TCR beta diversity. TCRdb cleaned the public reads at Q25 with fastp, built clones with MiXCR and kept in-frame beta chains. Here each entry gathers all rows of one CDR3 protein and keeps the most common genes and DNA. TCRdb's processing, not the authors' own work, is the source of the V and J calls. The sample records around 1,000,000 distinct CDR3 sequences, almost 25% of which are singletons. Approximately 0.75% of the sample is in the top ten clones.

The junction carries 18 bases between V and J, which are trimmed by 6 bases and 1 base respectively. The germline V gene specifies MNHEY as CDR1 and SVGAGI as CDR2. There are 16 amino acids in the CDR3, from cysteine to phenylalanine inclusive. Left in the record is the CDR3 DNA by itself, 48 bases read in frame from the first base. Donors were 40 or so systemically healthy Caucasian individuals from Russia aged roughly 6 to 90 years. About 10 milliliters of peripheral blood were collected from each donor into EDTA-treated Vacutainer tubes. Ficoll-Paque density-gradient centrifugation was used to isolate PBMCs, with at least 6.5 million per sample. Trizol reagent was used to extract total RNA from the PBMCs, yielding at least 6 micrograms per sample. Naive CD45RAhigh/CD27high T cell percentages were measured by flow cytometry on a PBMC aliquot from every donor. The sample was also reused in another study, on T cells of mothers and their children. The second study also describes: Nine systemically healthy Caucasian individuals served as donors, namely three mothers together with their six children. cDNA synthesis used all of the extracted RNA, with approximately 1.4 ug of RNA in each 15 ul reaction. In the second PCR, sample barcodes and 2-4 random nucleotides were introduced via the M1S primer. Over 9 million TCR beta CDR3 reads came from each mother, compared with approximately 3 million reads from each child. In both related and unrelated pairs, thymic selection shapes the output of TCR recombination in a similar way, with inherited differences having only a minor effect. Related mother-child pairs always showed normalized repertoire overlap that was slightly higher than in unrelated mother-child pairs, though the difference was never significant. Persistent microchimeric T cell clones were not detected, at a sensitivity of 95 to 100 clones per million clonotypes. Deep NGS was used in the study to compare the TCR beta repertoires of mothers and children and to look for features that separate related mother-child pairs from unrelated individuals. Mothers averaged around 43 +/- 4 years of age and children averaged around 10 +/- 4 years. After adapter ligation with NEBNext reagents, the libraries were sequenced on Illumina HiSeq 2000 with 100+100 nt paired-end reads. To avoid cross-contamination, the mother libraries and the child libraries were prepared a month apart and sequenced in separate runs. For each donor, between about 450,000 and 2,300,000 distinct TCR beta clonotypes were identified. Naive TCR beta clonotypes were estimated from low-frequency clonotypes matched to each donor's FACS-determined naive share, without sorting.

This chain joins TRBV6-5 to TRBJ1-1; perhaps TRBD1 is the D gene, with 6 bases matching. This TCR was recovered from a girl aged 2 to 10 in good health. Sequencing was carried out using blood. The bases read TGTGCCAGCAGGTTACTTCCGGGACAAGAGAACACTGAAGCTTTCTTT. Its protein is CASRLLPGQENTEAFF.